One and the same sample provided the 11 T cell receptor beta chains below, sequenced in a study of blood T cell repertoires in COVID-19. Some clones are missing from TCRdb's copy, which holds only in-frame ones; the method was immunoSEQ multiplex PCR. The sample contains hundreds of thousands of clones, 85% of which appear only once. The specimen sequenced was peripheral blood. The source of these receptors is a woman aged 18-29 years with acute or convalescent COVID-19.

The V gene is TRBV2, the J gene TRBJ2-3, with D possibly being TRBD2 (5 bases). Trimming took off 7 bases at V and 5 bases at J, with 7 bases between the two ends. Germline V gene sequence: CDR1 SNHLY, CDR2 FYNNEI. The CDR3 spans 11 residues. CDR3 protein: CASMAGDTQYF. CDR3 DNA sequence: TGTGCCAGCATGGCGGGAGATACGCAGTATTTT. Complete variable domain (other parts from reference TRBV2 and TRBJ2-3): EPEVTQTPSHQVTQMGQEVILRCVPISNHLYFYWYRQILGQKVEFLVSFYNNEISEKSEIFDDQFSVERPDGSNFTLKIRSTKLEDSAMYFCASMAGDTQYFGPGTRLTVL.

The genes are TRBV18 and TRBJ1-3; weak D call: TRBD1 (5 bases). V was cut by 2 bases and J by 2 bases, with 13 bases left in between. This CDR3 is built from 16 residues. The germline CDR1 and CDR2 sequences are KGHSH and LQKENI. The DNA of the CDR3 is TGTGCCAGCTCACCAATAGGGCAGGGCCCTGGAAACACCATATATTTT. It yields the protein CASSPIGQGPGNTIYF.

The CDR3 sequence: CASSLTRTGIKVGGYTF. CDR3 nucleotide sequence: TGCGCCAGCAGCCTCACTAGGACAGGGATAAAGGTGGGTGGCTACACCTTC. The chain links TRBV4-1 to TRBJ1-2, with 8 bases fitting TRBD1. V dropped 4 bases and J dropped 7; count of bases not matched to a gene: 17. Germline V lookup: CDR1 MGHRA, CDR2 YSYEKL. This CDR3 is built from 17 residues.

This clone was seen only once. This chain links TRBV5-1 with TRBJ2-1; 9 nucleotides match TRBD2. Trimming took 4 bases from V and 5 from J; bases not matched to a gene: 7. The germline gives CDR1 SGHRS, CDR2 YFSETQ. The CDR3 covers 15 residues. CDR3 coding DNA: TGCGCCAGCAGCCCCCCGGCTAGCGGGGACAATGAGCAGTTCTTC. This sequence encodes CASSPPASGDNEQFF.

V is TRBV2 and J is TRBJ1-4; D is perhaps TRBD1 (5 bases). Germline V lookup: CDR1 SNHLY, CDR2 FYNNEI. Trimming removed 2 bases at V and 8 bases at J, with 9 bases between. The CDR3 covers 13 residues. Written as DNA, the CDR3 is TGTGCCAGCAGTGAATTGGGGCGGGAAAAACTGTTTTTT. Protein sequence: CASSELGREKLFF.

The rearrangement uses TRBV7-9 and TRBJ2-2; D unresolved. Germline CDR1 reads SEHNR; CDR2 reads FQNEAQ (reference sequence). V dropped 4 bases and J dropped 4 bases, with 19 bases sitting between them. The CDR3 has 17 residues. CDR3 coding DNA: TGTGCCAGCAGCTCCAACGATCTGACACAACTCACCGGGGAGCTGTTTTTT. Protein product: CASSSNDLTQLTGELFF.

The chain is built from TRBV6-5 and TRBJ2-3, with 8 bases matching TRBD1. J was trimmed by 1 base and V by 4 bases; bases with no gene match: 4. The CDR3 loop spans 15 amino acids. Germline V gene lookup returns CDR1 MNHEY and CDR2 SVGAGI. The CDR3 DNA reads as TGTGCCAGCAGTTTGACAGGGGTGGGCACAGATACGCAGTATTTT. It specifies CASSLTGVGTDTQYF.

The chain carries TRBV10-3 and TRBJ2-1; 8 positions match TRBD2. The germline V gene encodes CDR1 ENHRY and CDR2 SYGVKD. With V trimmed by 6 bases and J by 4 bases, 8 bases remained unmatched. CDR3 size: 15 residues. The CDR3 here is CAISELAVAYNEQFF. CDR3 nucleotide sequence: TGTGCCATCAGCGAACTAGCGGTAGCTTACAATGAGCAGTTCTTC.

This clone appeared a few times. This chain links TRBV3-1 (or the pseudogene TRBV3-2) with TRBJ1-1, with TRBD1 matching 8 bases. This CDR3 has 15 residues. V shed 3 bases, J shed 2 bases, and the junction held 5 bases outside the gene matches. Germline lookup yields CDR1 LGHDT and CDR2 YNNKEL (reference sequence). Here the CDR3 reads CASSHSGQGNTEAFF. CDR3 nucleotides: TGTGCCAGCAGCCATTCAGGACAGGGTAACACTGAAGCTTTCTTT.

The chain links TRBV9 to TRBJ2-1, with D possibly being TRBD2 (9 bases). The germline CDR1 and CDR2 sequences are SGDLS and YYNGEE. V was cut by 5 bases and J by 7 bases, with 25 bases left in between. The CDR3 extends over 17 amino acids. CDR3: CASSPSFQGAGGNEQFF. CDR3 bases: TGTGCCAGCAGTCCTAGTTTTCAGGGGGCGGGAGGGAATGAGCAGTTCTTC.

The gene calls are TRBV28 and TRBJ1-6, with D unresolved. Germline CDR1 is MDHEN and CDR2 is SYDVKM. With 4 bases removed from V and 4 bases from J, the gap between germline ends came to 5 bases. The CDR3 sequence is 13 residues long. The CDR3 spells CASSSLYNSPLHF. For the CDR3, the DNA is TGTGCCAGCAGTTCACTATATAATTCACCCCTCCACTTT.